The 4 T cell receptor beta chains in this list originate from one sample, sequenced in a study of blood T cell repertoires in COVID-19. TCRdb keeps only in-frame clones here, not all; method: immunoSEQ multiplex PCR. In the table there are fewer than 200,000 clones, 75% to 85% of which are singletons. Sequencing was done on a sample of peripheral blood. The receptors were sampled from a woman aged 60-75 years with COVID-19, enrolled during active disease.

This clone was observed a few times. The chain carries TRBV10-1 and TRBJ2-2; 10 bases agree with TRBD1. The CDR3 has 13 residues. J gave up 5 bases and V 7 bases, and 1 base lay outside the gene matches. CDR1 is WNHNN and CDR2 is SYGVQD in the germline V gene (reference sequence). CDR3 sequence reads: CASKGQGTGELFF. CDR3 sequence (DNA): TGCGCCAGCAAGGGACAGGGGACCGGGGAGCTGTTTTTT.

The CDR3 DNA reads TGTGCCAGCAGCCCGACAGGGGCTGTTGGAAACACCATATATTTT. The encoded protein is CASSPTGAVGNTIYF. This chain links TRBV11-2 with TRBJ1-3, with 8 bases aligning to TRBD1. The CDR3 sequence is 15 residues long. Germline lookup yields CDR1 SGHAT and CDR2 FQNNGV. V was pared by 5 bases and J by 3 bases, with 6 bases of the junction left unmatched.

The DNA for the CDR3 is TGTGCCAGCAGCGAGGGGTGGGGGGTCACCACAGATACGCAGTATTTT. Translating gives CASSEGWGVTTDTQYF. The chain employs TRBV9 and TRBJ2-3; possibly TRBD2 for D (6 bases). This CDR3 has 16 residues. V lost 3 bases, J lost 2 bases, and 16 bases lay in between. Looked up from germline, CDR1 is SGDLS and CDR2 is YYNGEE.

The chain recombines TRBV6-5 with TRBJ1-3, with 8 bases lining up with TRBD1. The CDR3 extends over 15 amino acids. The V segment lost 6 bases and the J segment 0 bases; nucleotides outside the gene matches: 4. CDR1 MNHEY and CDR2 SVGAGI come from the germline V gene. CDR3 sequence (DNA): TGTGCCAGCAGATACGACAGGGGCTCTGGAAACACCATATATTTT. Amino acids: CASRYDRGSGNTIYF.